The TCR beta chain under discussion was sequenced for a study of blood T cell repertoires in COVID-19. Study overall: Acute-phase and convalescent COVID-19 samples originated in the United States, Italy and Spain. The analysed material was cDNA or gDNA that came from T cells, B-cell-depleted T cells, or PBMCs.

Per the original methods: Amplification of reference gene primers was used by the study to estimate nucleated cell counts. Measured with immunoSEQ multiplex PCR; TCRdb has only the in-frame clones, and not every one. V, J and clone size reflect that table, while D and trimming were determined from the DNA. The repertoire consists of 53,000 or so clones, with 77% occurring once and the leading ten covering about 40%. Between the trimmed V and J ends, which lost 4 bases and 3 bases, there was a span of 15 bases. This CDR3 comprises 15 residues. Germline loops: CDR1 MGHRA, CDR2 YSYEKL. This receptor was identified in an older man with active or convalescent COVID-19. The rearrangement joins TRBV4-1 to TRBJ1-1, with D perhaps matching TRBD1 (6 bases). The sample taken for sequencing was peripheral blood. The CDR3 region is CASSLPGGAYTEAFF. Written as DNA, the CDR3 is TGCGCCAGCAGCCTCCCGGGGGGGGCGTACACTGAAGCTTTCTTT.